This T cell receptor (beta chain) was sequenced for a study of long-term antiretroviral therapy in people with HIV. All donors provided no fewer than one pre-ART and no fewer than two post-ART PBMC samples. Germline V gene lookup returns CDR1 ENHRY and CDR2 SYGVKD. CDR3 length equals 11 residues. V trimming: 11 bases; J trimming: 4 bases; junction bases outside the gene matches: 3. immunoSEQ v3.0 was run at survey level. Only in-frame clones appear in the TCRdb table, and some are missing; sequencing was by immunoSEQ multiplex PCR. This sample carries 30,000 to 40,000 clones, approximately 85% of them seen once, and the ten largest clones take roughly a tenth.

The sequencing here drew on unsorted PBMCs, taken 2.2 years after starting antiretroviral therapy. This sequence originates from a man younger than 35 with HIV. V and J are TRBV10-3 and TRBJ2-5, with 8 positions matching TRBD2. CDR3 nucleotides: TGTGCCTCCCGGGAGGGAGAGACCCAGTACTTC. This sequence encodes CASREGETQYF.